This is a list of T cell receptor beta chains from one sample in a study of OX40 agonist ivuxolimab in advanced cancers. The data were produced by immunoSEQ multiplex PCR, yet TCRdb's version contains in-frame clones alone and is incomplete. This sample has some 35,000 clones, with roughly three quarters found just once. Sequenced here: CD4+ or CD8+ T cells sorted from blood, sampled in a trial of the OX40 agonist ivuxolimab. The receptors come from an adult with an advanced solid tumor such as melanoma, head and neck, liver or kidney cancer. CDR3s include the opening cysteine and the closing phenylalanine or tryptophan. Each record gives: J gene, D gene, clone size, V gene, CDR3 DNA, CDR3 protein. D genes are given only for firm matches. Clone size, where shown, is once, few, many, or a class for clones that have expanded.

TRBJ2-7 | TRBD1 | - | TRBV15 | TGTGCCACCACCCCCGGGACAGGCCGGAACGAGCAGTACTTC | CATTPGTGRNEQYF
TRBJ2-6 | - | - | TRBV6-6 | TGTGCCAGCAGTTGGGAGAACTCTGGGGCCAACGTCCTGACTTTC | CASSWENSGANVLTF
TRBJ1-6 | - | few | TRBV2 | TGTGCCAGCAGTGACAAGGTGGGCAGAGCTAATTCACCCCTCCACTTT | CASSDKVGRANSPLHF
TRBJ2-7 | TRBD1 | - | TRBV5-6 | TGTGCCAGCAGCTCTCTCCCTGGACAGGGGACCTACGAGCAGTACTTC | CASSSLPGQGTYEQYF
TRBJ1-3 | - | - | TRBV21-1 | TGTGCCAGCAGCAGGGGACAGGCTGGAAACACCATATATTTT | CASSRGQAGNTIYF
TRBJ1-1 | - | - | TRBV6-1 | TGTGCCTGTGCGTTCGGCCGGAACACTGAAGCTTTCTTT | CACAFGRNTEAFF
TRBJ2-7 | - | - | TRBV18 | TGTGCCAGCTCACCGACTAGGTCGGATCTTACCTACGAGCAGTACTTC | CASSPTRSDLTYEQYF
TRBJ2-7 | TRBD2 | once | TRBV6-5 | TGTGCCAGCAGTGGGACTAGCGGGATCAACGAGCAGTACTTC | CASSGTSGINEQYF
TRBJ2-7 | TRBD2 | - | TRBV13 | TGTGCCAGCAGCTTAAACGGCGGGAGTCCCACCTACGAGCAGTACTTC | CASSLNGGSPTYEQYF
TRBJ2-7 | TRBD1 | - | TRBV30 | TGTGCCTGGGACAGGGGAGAAAGCGAGCAGTACTTC | CAWDRGESEQYF
TRBJ2-1 | TRBD2 | - | TRBV2 | TGTGCCAGCATTAGCGGGGGGGCTTCCTACAATGAGCAGTTCTTC | CASISGGASYNEQFF
TRBJ1-6 | - | few | TRBV30 | TGTGCCTGCGGGGACTATAATTCACCCCTCCACTTT | CACGDYNSPLHF
TRBJ2-3 | TRBD2 | - | TRBV6-1 | TGTGCCAGCACCGGACTAGCGGGCTCAGATACGCAGTATTTT | CASTGLAGSDTQYF
TRBJ2-3 | TRBD2 | - | TRBV5-1 | TGCGCCAGCAGCTTGGGTACTAGCGGGGACACAGATACGCAGTATTTT | CASSLGTSGDTDTQYF
TRBJ2-4 | TRBD1 | - | TRBV7-9 | TGTGCCAGCAGCCGAGACAGGGGCTGGGACATTCAGTACTTC | CASSRDRGWDIQYF
TRBJ2-1 | TRBD1 | - | TRBV6-5 | TGTGCCAGCAGCAAGGACAGGGCCGACAATGAGCAGTTCTTC | CASSKDRADNEQFF
TRBJ1-5 | TRBD1 | - | TRBV18 | TGTGCCAGCTCGTCGGGACAGGGTCTGGGCAATCAGCCCCAGCATTTT | CASSSGQGLGNQPQHF
TRBJ2-2 | - | - | TRBV18 | TGTGCCAGCTCACGGCCCCGGGGCCTGAAACGGAACACCGGGGAGCTGTTTTTT | CASSRPRGLKRNTGELFF
TRBJ2-7 | - | - | TRBV5-1 | TGCGCCAGCAGTCAGTTCGACGGCTACGAGCAGTACTTC | CASSQFDGYEQYF
TRBJ2-1 | - | once | TRBV5-1 | TGCGCCAGCAGCCCACAATCGTCTAGGGGCAATGAGCAGTTCTTC | CASSPQSSRGNEQFF
TRBJ1-2 | TRBD1 | - | TRBV6-5 | TGTGCCAGCAGCCGTTACAGGGGCTATGGCTACACCTTC | CASSRYRGYGYTF
TRBJ2-1 | - | - | TRBV29-1 | TGCAGCGCCGGTTTAAACAATGAGCAGTTCTTC | CSAGLNNEQFF
TRBJ1-5 | - | few | TRBV7-9 | TGTGCCAGCAGCTTAGGGGGGGCGAATCAGCCCCAGCATTTT | CASSLGGANQPQHF
TRBJ1-5 | - | once | TRBV6-1 | TGTGCCAGCAGTGGGAGGACACAGAATCAGCCCCAGCATTTT | CASSGRTQNQPQHF
TRBJ2-1 | TRBD2 | - | TRBV2 | TGTGCCAGCAGCCGCGCCTGGAGCGGGGTTAATTACAATGAGCAGTTCTTC | CASSRAWSGVNYNEQFF
TRBJ2-7 | TRBD2 | - | TRBV11-1 | TGTGCCAGCAGCTCGAACCCGGGACTAGCGGGAGTTTACGAGCAGTACTTC | CASSSNPGLAGVYEQYF
TRBJ2-7 | TRBD2 | - | TRBV9 | TGTGCCAGCAGCGCGCGGGGGGAAGGTCGCTACGAGCAGTACTTC | CASSARGEGRYEQYF
TRBJ2-7 | - | - | TRBV28 | TGTGCCAGCAGCCCAAGGTGGCTTGGGCAAACCGAGCAGTACTTC | CASSPRWLGQTEQYF
TRBJ1-6 | - | - | TRBV5-6 | TGTGCCAGCAGCCCCACAGGATCCGGCTCACCCCTCCACTTT | CASSPTGSGSPLHF
TRBJ1-4 | - | once | TRBV28 | TGTGCCAGCAGTAAAATGCGGAGGGCTAAACTGTTTTTT | CASSKMRRAKLFF
TRBJ1-5 | - | - | TRBV19 | TGTGCCAGTAGTATCACGGGGGCTAGCAATCAGCCCCAGCATTTT | CASSITGASNQPQHF
TRBJ2-1 | TRBD1 | - | TRBV7-3 | TGTGCCAGCAGCTCCGGGACAGGGAACAATGAGCAGTTCTTC | CASSSGTGNNEQFF
TRBJ2-1 | - | - | TRBV6-5 | TGTGCCAGCAGTTACGGTAACGGGGTGAGATTAAATGAGCAGTTCTTC | CASSYGNGVRLNEQFF
TRBJ2-7 | - | - | TRBV5-1 | TGCGCCAGCAGCTCCCGGGACACCAACTACGAGCAGTACTTC | CASSSRDTNYEQYF
TRBJ1-5 | - | - | TRBV29-1 | TGCAGCGTGCTGGTTGGCCCAAATCAGCCCCAGCATTTT | CSVLVGPNQPQHF
TRBJ1-5 | - | few | TRBV18 | TGTGCCAGCTCACCAGGCTCTAGCAATCAGCCCCAGCATTTT | CASSPGSSNQPQHF
TRBJ2-5 | - | - | TRBV7-2 | TGTGCCAGCAGCCTACTGAGGGGTCGAGCAGAGACCCAGTACTTC | CASSLLRGRAETQYF
TRBJ2-7 | - | - | TRBV18 | TGTGCCAGCTCACCAGACAGCTACGAGCAGTACTTC | CASSPDSYEQYF
TRBJ2-6 | - | - | TRBV27 | TGTGCCAGCAGTTCCGGGGCCTCTGGGGCCAACGTCCTGACTTTC | CASSSGASGANVLTF